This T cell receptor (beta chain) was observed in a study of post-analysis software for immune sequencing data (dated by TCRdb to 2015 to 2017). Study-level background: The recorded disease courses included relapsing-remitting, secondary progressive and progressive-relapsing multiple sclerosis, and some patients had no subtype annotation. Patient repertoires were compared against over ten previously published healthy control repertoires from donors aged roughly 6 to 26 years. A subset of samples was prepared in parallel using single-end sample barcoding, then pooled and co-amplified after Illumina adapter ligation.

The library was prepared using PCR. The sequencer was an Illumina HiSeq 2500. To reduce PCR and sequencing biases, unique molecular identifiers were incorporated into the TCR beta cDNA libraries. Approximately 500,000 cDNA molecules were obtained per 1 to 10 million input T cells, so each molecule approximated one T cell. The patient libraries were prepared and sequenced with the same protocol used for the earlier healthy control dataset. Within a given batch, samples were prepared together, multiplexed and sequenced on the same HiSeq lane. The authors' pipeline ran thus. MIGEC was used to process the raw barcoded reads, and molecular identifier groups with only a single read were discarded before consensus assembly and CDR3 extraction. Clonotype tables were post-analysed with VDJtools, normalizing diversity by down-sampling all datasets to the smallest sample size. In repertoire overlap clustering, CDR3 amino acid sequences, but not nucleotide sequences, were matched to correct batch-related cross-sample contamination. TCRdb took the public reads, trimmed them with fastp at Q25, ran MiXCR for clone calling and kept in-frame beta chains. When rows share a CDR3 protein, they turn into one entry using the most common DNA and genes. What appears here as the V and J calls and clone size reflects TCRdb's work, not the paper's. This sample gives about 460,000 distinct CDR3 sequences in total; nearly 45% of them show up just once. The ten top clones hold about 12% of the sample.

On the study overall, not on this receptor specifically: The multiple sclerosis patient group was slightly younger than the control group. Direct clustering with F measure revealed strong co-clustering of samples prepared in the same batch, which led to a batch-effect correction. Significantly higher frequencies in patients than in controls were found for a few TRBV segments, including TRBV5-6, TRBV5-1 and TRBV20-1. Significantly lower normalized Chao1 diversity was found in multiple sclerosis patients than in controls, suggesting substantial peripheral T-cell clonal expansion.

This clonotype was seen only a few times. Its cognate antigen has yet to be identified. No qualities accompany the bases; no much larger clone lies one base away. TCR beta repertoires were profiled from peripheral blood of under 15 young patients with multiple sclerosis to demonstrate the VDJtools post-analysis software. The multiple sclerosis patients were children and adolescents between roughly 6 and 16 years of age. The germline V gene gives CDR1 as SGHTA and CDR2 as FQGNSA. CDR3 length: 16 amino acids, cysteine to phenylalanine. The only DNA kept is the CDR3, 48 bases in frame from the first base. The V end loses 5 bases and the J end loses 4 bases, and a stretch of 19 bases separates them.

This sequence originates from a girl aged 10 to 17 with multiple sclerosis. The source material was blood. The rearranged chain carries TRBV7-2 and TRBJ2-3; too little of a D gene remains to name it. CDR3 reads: CASSAPGAYGADTQYF. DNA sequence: TGTGCCAGCAGCGCCCCAGGAGCTTATGGCGCAGATACGCAGTATTTT.